What follows describes a single T cell receptor beta chain. The CDR3 covers 17 residues. Germline loops: CDR1 LGHNA, CDR2 YNFKEQ. V was pared by 1 base and J by 5 bases, with 7 bases of the junction left unmatched. The sample belongs to a study of blood T cells in healthy people across ages. Study context: About one barcoded beta molecule per two T cells came from capture by template switching.

Sample-barcoded 5' priming and a J-beta primer mix drove a second PCR of roughly 6 to 12 cycles. TCRdb passed the 5' RACE reads through MiXCR, listing each CDR3 protein once. The sample has about 730,000 distinct CDR3 sequences; about 42% are singletons. This TCR was recovered from a woman in her sixties or seventies in good health. Material: blood. This chain links TRBV4-2 with TRBJ2-2; 10 bases are a match to TRBD2. The CDR3 nucleotides are TGTGCCAGCAGCCAAGGGCTAGCGGGAGTAGGAACCGGGGAGCTGTTTTTT. Residues: CASSQGLAGVGTGELFF.